The sequence of this T cell receptor (beta chain) was determined in a study of cytomegalovirus exposure and HLA in healthy donors. General observations from the study: Later analysis associated a missense DCLRE1C variant with TCR beta V- and J-gene trimming. For most TCR beta V segments, an earlier analysis put the productive rate at about 87% or about 30% of the time. The majority of CMV-associated TCR beta chains were reported as apparently HLA-restricted in a later analysis.

Germline CDR1 is SGHNT and CDR2 is YYREEE (reference sequence). The CDR3 totals 15 residues. The junction had 5 bases not matched to a gene; V was cut back by 2 bases and J by 2 bases. The PCR contained 60 Vbeta and 13 Jbeta primers. Method: immunoSEQ multiplex PCR; TCRdb's copy keeps in-frame clones and lacks some. The sample records around 120,000 clones, 55% to 65% being singletons. Only a few counts were recorded for this clone. Its antigen is not known. This receptor was identified in a woman between 35 and 50 years old in good health and CMV-seropositive. The sequencing sample was made of PBMCs. This chain links TRBV5-4 with TRBJ2-3, with 7 bases fitting TRBD2. CDR3 sequence: CASSFAGVFTDTQYF. In DNA form, the CDR3 reads TGTGCCAGCAGCTTTGCGGGAGTATTCACAGATACGCAGTATTTT.